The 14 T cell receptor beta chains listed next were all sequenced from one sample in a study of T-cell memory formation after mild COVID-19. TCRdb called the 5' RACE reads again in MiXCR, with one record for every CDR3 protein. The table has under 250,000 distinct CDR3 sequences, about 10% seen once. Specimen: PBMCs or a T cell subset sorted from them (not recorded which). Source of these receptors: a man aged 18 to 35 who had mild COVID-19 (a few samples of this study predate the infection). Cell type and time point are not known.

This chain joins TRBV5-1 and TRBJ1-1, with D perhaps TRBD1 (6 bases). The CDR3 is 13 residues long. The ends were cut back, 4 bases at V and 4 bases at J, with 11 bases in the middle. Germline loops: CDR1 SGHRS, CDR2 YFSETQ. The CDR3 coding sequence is TGCGCCAGCAGCGCCGGACAGCTCACTGAAGCTTTCTTT. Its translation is CASSAGQLTEAFF.

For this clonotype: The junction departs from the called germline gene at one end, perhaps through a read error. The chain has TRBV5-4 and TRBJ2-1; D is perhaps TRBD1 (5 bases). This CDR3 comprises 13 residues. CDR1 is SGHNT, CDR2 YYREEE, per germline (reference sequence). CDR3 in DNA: TGTGCCAGCACCTTGGTAGGGGCCAACGAGCAGTTCTTC. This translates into CASTLVGANEQFF.

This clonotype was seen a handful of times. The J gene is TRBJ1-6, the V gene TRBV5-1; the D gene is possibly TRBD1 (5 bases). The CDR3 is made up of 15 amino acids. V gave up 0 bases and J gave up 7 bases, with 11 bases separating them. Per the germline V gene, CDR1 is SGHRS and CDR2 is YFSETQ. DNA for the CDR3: TGCGCCAGCAGCTTGGATGGGGGTCGAAATTCACCCCTCCACTTT. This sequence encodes CASSLDGGRNSPLHF.

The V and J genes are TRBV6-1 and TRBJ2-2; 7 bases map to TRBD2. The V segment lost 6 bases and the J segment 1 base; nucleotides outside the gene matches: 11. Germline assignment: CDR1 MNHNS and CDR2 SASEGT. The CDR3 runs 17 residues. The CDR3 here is CASRRGYQRMNTGELFF. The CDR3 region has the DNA TGTGCCAGCAGGCGGGGGTACCAGAGGATGAACACCGGGGAGCTGTTTTTT.

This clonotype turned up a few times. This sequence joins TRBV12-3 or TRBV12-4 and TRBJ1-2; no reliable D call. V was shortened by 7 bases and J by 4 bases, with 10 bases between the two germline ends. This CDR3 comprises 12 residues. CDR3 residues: CASTPISYGYTF. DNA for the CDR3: TGTGCCAGCACCCCAATCAGCTATGGCTACACCTTC.

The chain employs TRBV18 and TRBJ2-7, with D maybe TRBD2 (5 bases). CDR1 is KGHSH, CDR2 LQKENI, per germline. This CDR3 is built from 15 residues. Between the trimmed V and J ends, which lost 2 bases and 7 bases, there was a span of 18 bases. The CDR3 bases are TGTGCCAGCTCACCAGGGGAACTAGTCCTTGGGGAGCAGTACGTC. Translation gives CASSPGELVLGEQYV.

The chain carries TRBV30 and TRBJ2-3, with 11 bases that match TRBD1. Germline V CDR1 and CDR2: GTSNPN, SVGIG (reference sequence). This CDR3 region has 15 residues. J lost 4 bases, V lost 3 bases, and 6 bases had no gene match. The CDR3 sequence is CAWSPGQGAADTQYF. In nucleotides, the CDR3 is TGTGCCTGGAGCCCAGGACAGGGGGCCGCAGATACGCAGTATTTT.

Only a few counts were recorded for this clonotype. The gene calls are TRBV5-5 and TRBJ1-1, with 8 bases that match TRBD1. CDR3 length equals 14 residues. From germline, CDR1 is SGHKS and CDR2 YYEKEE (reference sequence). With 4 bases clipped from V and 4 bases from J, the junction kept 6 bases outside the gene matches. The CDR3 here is CASSRGQGLTEAFF. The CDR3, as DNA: TGTGCCAGCAGCCGTGGACAGGGACTCACTGAAGCTTTCTTT.

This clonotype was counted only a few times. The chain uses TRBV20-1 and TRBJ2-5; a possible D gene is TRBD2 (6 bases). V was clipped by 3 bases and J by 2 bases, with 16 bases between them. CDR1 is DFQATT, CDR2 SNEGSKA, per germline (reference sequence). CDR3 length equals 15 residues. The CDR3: CSARRTGTQQETQYF. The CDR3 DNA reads TGCAGTGCTAGGAGAACGGGGACTCAACAAGAGACCCAGTACTTC.

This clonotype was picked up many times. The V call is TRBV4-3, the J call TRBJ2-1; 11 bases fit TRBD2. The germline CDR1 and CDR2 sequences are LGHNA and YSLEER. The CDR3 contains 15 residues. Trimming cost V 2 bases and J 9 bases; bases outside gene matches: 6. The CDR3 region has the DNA TGCGCCAGCAGCCAAAGTAGCGGGGGGGCCGGTGAGCAGTTCTTC. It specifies CASSQSSGGAGEQFF.

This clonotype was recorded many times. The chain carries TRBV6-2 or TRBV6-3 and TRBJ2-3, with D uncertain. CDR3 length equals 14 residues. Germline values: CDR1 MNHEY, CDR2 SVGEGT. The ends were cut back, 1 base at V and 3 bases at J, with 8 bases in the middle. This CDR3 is CASSYWTTTDTQYF. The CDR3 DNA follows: TGTGCCAGCAGTTACTGGACGACTACAGATACGCAGTATTTT.

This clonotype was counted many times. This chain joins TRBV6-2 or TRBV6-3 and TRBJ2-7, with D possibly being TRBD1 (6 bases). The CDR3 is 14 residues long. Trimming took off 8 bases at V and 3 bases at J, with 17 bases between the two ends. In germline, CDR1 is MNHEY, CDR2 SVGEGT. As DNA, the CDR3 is TGTGCCAGCGAGCAACAGGGCCGTGGCTACGAGCAGTACTTC. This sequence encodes CASEQQGRGYEQYF.

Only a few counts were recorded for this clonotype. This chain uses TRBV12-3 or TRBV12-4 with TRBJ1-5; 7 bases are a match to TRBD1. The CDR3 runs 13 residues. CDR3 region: CATRGLGNQPQHF. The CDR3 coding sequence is TGTGCGACAAGGGGGCTTGGCAATCAGCCCCAGCATTTT.

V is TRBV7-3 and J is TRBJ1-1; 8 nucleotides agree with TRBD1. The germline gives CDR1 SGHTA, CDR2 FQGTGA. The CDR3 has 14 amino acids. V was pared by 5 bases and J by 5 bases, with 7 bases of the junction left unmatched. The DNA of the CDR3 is TGTGCCAGCAGCCCTCAGGGGGCCGATACTGAAGCTTTCTTT. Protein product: CASSPQGADTEAFF.